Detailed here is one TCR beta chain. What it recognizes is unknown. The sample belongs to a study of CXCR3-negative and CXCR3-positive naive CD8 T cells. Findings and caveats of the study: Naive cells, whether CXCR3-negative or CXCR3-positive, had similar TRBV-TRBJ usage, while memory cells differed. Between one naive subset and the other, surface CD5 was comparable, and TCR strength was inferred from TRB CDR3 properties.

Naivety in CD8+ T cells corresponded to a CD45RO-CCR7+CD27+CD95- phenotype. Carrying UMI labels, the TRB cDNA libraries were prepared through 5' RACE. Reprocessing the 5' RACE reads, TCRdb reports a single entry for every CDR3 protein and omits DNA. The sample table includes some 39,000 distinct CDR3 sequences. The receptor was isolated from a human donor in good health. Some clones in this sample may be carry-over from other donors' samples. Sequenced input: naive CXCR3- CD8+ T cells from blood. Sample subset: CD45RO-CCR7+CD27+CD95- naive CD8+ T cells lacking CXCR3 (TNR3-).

The CDR3 protein is CAPRDTVTGELFF. This chain uses TRBV12-3 or TRBV12-4 with TRBJ2-2; TCRdb lists TRBD2, though no DNA is available to test this call. CDR3 length equals 13 residues.